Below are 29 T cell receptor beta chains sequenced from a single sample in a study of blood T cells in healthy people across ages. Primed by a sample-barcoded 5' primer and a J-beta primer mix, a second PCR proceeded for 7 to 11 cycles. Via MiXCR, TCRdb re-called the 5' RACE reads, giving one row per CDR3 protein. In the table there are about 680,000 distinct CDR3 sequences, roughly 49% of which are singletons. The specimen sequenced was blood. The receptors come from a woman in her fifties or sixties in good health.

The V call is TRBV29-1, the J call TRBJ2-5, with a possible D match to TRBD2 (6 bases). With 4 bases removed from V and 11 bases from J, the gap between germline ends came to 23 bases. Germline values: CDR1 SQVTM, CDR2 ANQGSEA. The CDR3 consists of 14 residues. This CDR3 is CSVVRNRGGNEQYF. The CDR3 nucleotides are TGCAGCGTTGTTCGGAATCGAGGAGGGAATGAGCAGTACTTC.

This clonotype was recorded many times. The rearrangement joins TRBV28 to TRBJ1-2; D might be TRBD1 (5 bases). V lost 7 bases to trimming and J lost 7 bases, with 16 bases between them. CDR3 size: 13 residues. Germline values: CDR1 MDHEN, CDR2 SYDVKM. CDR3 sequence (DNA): TGTGCCAGCACCCGGACCAGGGCTACTGGCTACACCTTC. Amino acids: CASTRTRATGYTF.

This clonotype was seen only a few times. The CDR3 spells CASSLAGGPKETQYF. In DNA form, the CDR3 reads TGTGCCAGCAGCTTGGCGGGAGGGCCTAAAGAGACCCAGTACTTC. V usage is TRBV5-4 and J usage is TRBJ2-5; 8 bases line up with TRBD2. Per germline, CDR1 SGHNT and CDR2 YYREEE (reference sequence). CDR3 size: 15 residues. Unmatched junction bases numbered 4, after V lost 0 bases and J lost 3 bases. Filled out from reference TRBV5-4 and TRBJ2-5, the complete variable domain reads ETGVTQSPTHLIKTRGQQVTLRCSSQSGHNTVSWYQQALGQGPQFIFQYYREEENGRGNFPPRFSGLQFPNYSSELNVNALELDDSALYLCASSLAGGPKETQYFGPGTRLLVL.

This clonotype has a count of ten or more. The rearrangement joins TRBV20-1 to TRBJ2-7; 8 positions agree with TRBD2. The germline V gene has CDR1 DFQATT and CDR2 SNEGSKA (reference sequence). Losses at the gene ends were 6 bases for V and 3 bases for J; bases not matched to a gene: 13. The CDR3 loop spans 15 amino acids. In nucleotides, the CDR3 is TGCAGTGCCCTCCCCGAGTTAGCGGGACTCTACGAGCAGTACTTC. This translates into CSALPELAGLYEQYF.

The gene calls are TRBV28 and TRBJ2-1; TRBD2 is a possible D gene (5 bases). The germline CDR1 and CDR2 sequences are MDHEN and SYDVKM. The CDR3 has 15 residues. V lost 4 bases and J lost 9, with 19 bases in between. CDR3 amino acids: CASSSPGIKAAEQFF. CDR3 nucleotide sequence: TGTGCCAGCAGTTCACCGGGAATCAAGGCTGCTGAGCAGTTCTTC.

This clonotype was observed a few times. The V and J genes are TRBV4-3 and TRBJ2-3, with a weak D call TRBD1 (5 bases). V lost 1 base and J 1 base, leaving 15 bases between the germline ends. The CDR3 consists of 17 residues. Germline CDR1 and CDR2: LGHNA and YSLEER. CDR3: CASSQGPQGMGTDTQYF. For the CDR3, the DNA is TGCGCCAGCAGCCAAGGCCCCCAGGGTATGGGCACAGATACGCAGTATTTT.

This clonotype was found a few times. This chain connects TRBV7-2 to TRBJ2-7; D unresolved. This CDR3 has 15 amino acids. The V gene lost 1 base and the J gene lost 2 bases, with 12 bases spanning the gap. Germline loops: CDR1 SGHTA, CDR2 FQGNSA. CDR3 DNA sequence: TGTGCCAGCAGCTTAGGATCCCCCCGTACCTACGAGCAGTACTTC. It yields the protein CASSLGSPRTYEQYF.

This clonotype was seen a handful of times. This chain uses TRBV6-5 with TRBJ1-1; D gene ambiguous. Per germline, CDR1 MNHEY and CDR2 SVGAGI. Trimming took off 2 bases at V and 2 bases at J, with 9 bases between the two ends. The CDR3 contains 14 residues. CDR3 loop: CASSYAGSNTEAFF. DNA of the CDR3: TGTGCCAGCAGTTACGCGGGTTCAAACACTGAAGCTTTCTTT.

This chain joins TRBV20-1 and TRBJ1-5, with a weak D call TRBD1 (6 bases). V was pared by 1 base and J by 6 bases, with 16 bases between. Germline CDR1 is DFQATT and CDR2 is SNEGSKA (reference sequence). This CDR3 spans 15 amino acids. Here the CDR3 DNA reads TGCAGTGCTAGAGGCCCGGACAGCGGAAGTCAGCCCCAGCATTTT. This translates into CSARGPDSGSQPQHF.

The CDR3 nucleotides are TGTGCCAGCAGTGAAGCTCGGACAGGTCAAGAGACCCAGTACTTC. The encoded protein is CASSEARTGQETQYF. This sequence joins TRBV2 and TRBJ2-5; 7 nucleotides line up with TRBD1. The ends lost 0 bases at V and 2 bases at J; junction bases unmatched: 3. This CDR3 is 15 amino acids long. CDR1 is SNHLY and CDR2 is FYNNEI in the germline V gene.

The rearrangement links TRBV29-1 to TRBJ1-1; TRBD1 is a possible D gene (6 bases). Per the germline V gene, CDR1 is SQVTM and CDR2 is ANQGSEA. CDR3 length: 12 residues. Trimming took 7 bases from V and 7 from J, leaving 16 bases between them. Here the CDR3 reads CSADGGPLEAFF. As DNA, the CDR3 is TGCAGCGCCGACGGGGGGCCCCTTGAAGCTTTCTTT.

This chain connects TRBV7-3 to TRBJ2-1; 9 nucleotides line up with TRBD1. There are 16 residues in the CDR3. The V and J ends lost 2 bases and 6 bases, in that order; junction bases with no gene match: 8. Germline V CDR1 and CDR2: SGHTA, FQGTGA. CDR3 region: CASSLQGQGFRNEQFF. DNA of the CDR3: TGTGCCAGCAGCTTACAGGGACAGGGTTTCCGCAATGAGCAGTTCTTC.

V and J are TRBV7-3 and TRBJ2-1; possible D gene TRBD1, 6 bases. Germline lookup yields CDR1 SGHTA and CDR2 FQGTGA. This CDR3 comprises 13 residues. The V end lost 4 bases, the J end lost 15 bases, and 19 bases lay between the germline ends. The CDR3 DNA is TGTGCCAGCAGCTCTCGAACCGGGACATCGCCGTTCTTC. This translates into CASSSRTGTSPFF.

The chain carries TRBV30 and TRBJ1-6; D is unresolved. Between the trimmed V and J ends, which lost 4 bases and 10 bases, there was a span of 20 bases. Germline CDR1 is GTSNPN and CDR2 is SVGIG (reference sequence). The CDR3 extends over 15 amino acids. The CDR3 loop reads CAWTRATSKFSPLHF. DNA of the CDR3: TGTGCCTGGACTAGGGCTACGTCTAAATTCTCACCCCTCCACTTT.

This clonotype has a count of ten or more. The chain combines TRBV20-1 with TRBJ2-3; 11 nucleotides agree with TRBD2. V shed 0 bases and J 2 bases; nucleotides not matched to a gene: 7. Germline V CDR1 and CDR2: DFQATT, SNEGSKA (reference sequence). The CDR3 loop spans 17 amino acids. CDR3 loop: CSARDYLAGGHTDTQYF. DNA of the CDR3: TGCAGTGCTAGAGACTACCTAGCGGGAGGTCACACAGATACGCAGTATTTT.

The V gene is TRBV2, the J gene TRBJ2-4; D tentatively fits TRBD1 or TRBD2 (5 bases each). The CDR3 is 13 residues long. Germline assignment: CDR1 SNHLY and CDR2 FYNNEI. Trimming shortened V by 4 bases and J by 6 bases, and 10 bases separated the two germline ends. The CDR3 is CASSGGTSNIQYF. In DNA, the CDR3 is TGTGCCAGCAGTGGGGGGACCTCAAACATTCAGTACTTC. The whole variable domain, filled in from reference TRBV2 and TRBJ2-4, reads EPEVTQTPSHQVTQMGQEVILRCVPISNHLYFYWYRQILGQKVEFLVSFYNNEISEKSEIFDDQFSVERPDGSNFTLKIRSTKLEDSAMYFCASSGGTSNIQYFGAGTRLSVL.

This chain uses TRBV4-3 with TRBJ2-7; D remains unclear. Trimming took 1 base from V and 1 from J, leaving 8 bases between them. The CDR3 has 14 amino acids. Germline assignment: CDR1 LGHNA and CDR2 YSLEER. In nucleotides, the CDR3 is TGCGCCAGCAGCCAAGGGGTTAGGTCCTACGAGCAGTACTTC. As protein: CASSQGVRSYEQYF.

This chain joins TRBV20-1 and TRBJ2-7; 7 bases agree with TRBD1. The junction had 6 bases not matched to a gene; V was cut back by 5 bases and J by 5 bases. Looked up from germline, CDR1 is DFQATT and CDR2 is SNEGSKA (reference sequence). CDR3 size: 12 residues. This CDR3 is CSASDRAHEQYF. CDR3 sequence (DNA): TGCAGTGCTTCCGACAGGGCACACGAGCAGTACTTC.

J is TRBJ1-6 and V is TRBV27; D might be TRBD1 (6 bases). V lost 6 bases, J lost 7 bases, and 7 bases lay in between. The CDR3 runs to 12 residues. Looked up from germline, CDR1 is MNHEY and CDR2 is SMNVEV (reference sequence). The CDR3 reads CASSTGNSPLHF. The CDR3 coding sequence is TGTGCCAGCAGCACAGGGAATTCACCCCTCCACTTT.

The CDR3 is CASSLVGQEATDTQYF. CDR3 sequence (DNA): TGTGCCAGCAGCTTGGTGGGACAGGAGGCCACAGATACGCAGTATTTT. The rearrangement links TRBV7-6 to TRBJ2-3, with 8 bases aligning to TRBD1. With V trimmed by 3 bases and J by 2 bases, 7 bases remained unmatched. This CDR3 region has 16 residues. From germline, CDR1 is SGHVS and CDR2 FNYEAQ.

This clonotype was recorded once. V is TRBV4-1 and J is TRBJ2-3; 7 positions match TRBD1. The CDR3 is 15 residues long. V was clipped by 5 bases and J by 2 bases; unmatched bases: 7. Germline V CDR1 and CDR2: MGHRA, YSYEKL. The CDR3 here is CASSGRDRFTDTQYF. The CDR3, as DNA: TGCGCCAGCAGCGGCCGGGACAGATTCACAGATACGCAGTATTTT.

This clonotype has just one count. CDR3 sequence reads: CASSQEVGGQENYGYTF. The DNA for the CDR3 is TGTGCCAGCAGCCAAGAAGTGGGAGGGCAGGAGAACTATGGCTACACCTTC. V usage is TRBV4-2 and J usage is TRBJ1-2; D ambiguous. With 0 bases removed from V and 2 bases from J, the gap between germline ends came to 16 bases. The CDR3 sequence is 17 residues long. CDR1 is LGHNA, CDR2 YNFKEQ, per germline.

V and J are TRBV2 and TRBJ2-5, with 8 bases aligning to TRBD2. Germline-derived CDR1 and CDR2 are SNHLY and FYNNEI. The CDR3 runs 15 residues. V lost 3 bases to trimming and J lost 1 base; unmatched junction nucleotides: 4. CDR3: CASSELAGLQETQYF. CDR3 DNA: TGTGCCAGCAGTGAGCTAGCGGGCCTCCAAGAGACCCAGTACTTC. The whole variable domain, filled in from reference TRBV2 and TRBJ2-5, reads EPEVTQTPSHQVTQMGQEVILRCVPISNHLYFYWYRQILGQKVEFLVSFYNNEISEKSEIFDDQFSVERPDGSNFTLKIRSTKLEDSAMYFCASSELAGLQETQYFGPGTRLLVL.

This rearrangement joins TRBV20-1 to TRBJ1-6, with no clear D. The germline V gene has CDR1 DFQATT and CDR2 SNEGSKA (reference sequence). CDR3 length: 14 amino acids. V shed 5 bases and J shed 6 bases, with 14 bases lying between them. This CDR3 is CSADLNPINSPLHF. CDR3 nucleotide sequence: TGCAGTGCTGATCTGAACCCCATTAATTCACCCCTCCACTTT.

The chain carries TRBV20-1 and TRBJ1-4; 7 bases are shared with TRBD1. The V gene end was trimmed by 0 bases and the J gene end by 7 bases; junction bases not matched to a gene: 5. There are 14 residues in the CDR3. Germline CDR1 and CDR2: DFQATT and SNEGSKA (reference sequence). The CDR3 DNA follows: TGCAGTGCTAGAGATCGCAGGGGGGTTGAAAAACTGTTTTTT. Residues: CSARDRRGVEKLFF.

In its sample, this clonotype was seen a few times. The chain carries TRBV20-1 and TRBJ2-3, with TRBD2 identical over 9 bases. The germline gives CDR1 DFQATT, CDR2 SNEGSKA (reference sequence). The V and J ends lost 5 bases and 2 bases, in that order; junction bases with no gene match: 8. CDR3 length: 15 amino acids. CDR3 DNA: TGCAGTGCTGCAGGTAGCGGGAGTGTCACAGATACGCAGTATTTT. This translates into CSAAGSGSVTDTQYF.

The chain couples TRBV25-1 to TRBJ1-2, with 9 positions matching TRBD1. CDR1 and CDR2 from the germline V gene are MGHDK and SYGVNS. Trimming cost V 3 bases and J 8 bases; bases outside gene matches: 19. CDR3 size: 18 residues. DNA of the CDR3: TGTGCCAGCAGTGATATCCGGGACAGGGCCGCCGGATCCTGGGGCTACACCTTC. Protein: CASSDIRDRAAGSWGYTF.

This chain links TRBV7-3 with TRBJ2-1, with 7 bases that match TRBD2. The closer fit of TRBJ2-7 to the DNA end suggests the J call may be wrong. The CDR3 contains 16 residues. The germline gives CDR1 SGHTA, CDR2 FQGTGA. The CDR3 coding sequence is TGTGCCAGCAGCTTGGGAGGGGCTAGCTCCTACAATGAGCAGTACTTC. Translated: CASSLGGASSYNEQYF.

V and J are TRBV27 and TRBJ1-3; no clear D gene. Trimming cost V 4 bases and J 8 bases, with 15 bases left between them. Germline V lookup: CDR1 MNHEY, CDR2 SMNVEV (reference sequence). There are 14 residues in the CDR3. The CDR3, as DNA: TGTGCCAGCAGTTCTGGTTACGGCTACGACACCATATATTTT. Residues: CASSSGYGYDTIYF.